What follows are 26 T cell receptor beta chains derived from one specimen sequenced in a study of blood T cell repertoires in COVID-19. The method was immunoSEQ multiplex PCR; TCRdb's version includes in-frame clones alone and lacks a portion of them. The table includes about 83,000 clones, roughly 86% detected once. Input material: peripheral blood. The receptors derive from a woman of 80 years or more in a cohort sampled during active or convalescent COVID-19.

This clone was picked up one time. The chain is built from TRBV20-1 and TRBJ1-3; D might be TRBD1 (5 bases). Trimming took off 3 bases at V and 2 bases at J, with 8 bases between the two ends. Germline V lookup: CDR1 DFQATT, CDR2 SNEGSKA (reference sequence). This CDR3 has 13 amino acids. CDR3 region: CSASQGAGNTIYF. CDR3 DNA: TGCAGTGCTAGTCAAGGGGCTGGAAACACCATATATTTT.

This chain joins TRBV18 and TRBJ2-5, with D possibly matching TRBD2 (6 bases). CDR1 is KGHSH and CDR2 is LQKENI in the germline V gene. The CDR3 loop spans 17 amino acids. The V gene lost 5 bases and the J gene lost 4 bases, with 23 bases spanning the gap. CDR3 loop: CASSKPLGRSEGETQYF. The CDR3 nucleotides read TGTGCCAGCTCAAAGCCACTAGGGCGCTCGGAGGGAGAGACCCAGTACTTC.

J is TRBJ2-3 and V is TRBV9, with 7 bases fitting TRBD2. The CDR3 sequence is 18 residues long. The V gene end was trimmed by 4 bases and the J gene end by 4 bases; junction bases not matched to a gene: 18. Germline V gene data show CDR1 as SGDLS and CDR2 as YYNGEE. The CDR3 nucleotides read TGTGCCAGCAGCCCTCTTTCGACTAGCCACACGAGGGCAGATACGCAGTATTTT. This sequence encodes CASSPLSTSHTRADTQYF.

This clone has only a few counts. The V gene is TRBV6-5, the J gene TRBJ1-1; tentatively, D is TRBD1 (6 bases). CDR3 size: 14 residues. V was clipped by 7 bases and J by 2 bases, with 14 bases between them. Germline CDR1 reads MNHEY; CDR2 reads SVGAGI. CDR3 loop: CASIPPQGNTEAFF. The CDR3, as DNA: TGTGCCAGCATCCCCCCACAGGGAAACACTGAAGCTTTCTTT.

The chain couples TRBV5-4 to TRBJ2-7, with 10 bases matching TRBD2. This CDR3 spans 15 amino acids. CDR1 SGHNT and CDR2 YYREEE come from the germline V gene (reference sequence). V was clipped by 4 bases and J by 6 bases; unmatched bases: 10. The CDR3 here is CASSTSSGRGREQYF. Written as DNA, the CDR3 is TGTGCCAGCAGCACATCAAGCGGGAGGGGTCGCGAGCAGTACTTC.

The rearrangement joins TRBV6-5 to TRBJ1-3; D may be TRBD1 (6 bases). V dropped 7 bases and J dropped 3 bases, with 16 bases sitting between them. The CDR3 sequence is 15 residues long. From germline, CDR1 is MNHEY and CDR2 SVGAGI. The CDR3 sequence: CASKSPDSLGNTIYF. CDR3 in DNA: TGTGCCAGCAAGTCCCCGGACAGCCTTGGAAACACCATATATTTT.

The chain uses TRBV18 and TRBJ2-5; 7 bases line up with TRBD2. The V segment lost 5 bases and the J segment 2 bases; nucleotides outside the gene matches: 14. CDR1 is KGHSH and CDR2 is LQKENI in the germline V gene. The CDR3 length is 17 residues. DNA for the CDR3: TGTGCCAGCTCAAAGGGAGGGTCGCTGGGTCCACAAGAGACCCAGTACTTC. Protein: CASSKGGSLGPQETQYF. The full variable domain, in which reference TRBV18 and TRBJ2-5 provide the parts outside the CDR3, is NAGVMQNPRHLVRRRGQEARLRCSPMKGHSHVYWYRQLPEEGLKFMVYLQKENIIDESGMPKERFSAEFPKEGPSILRIQQVVRGDSAAYFCASSKGGSLGPQETQYFGPGTRLLVL.

The rearrangement links TRBV11-2 to TRBJ2-7, with D uncertain. The CDR3 loop spans 12 amino acids. Germline V gene data show CDR1 as SGHAT and CDR2 as FQNNGV. V was cut by 6 bases and J by 2 bases, with 8 bases left in between. The DNA for the CDR3 is TGTGCCAGCAGTGCGAGCCCCTACGAGCAGTACTTC. It yields the protein CASSASPYEQYF.

Concerning this clone itself: An end of the junction differs from the germline gene, which may be a read error. This rearrangement joins TRBV7-7 to TRBJ2-7; 14 bases align to TRBD2. The CDR3 length is 15 residues. Germline V gene sequence: CDR1 SSHAT, CDR2 FNYEAQ (reference sequence). The CDR3 DNA sequence: TGTGCTAGCAGCCAGGGGACTAGCGGGAGTTACGAGCAGTACTTC. Translated: CASSQGTSGSYEQYF.

The genes are TRBV19 and TRBJ2-2; 7 bases are a match to TRBD2. The V gene end was trimmed by 7 bases and the J gene end by 5 bases; junction bases not matched to a gene: 4. The germline V gene has CDR1 LNHDA and CDR2 SQIVND (reference sequence). The CDR3 is made up of 13 amino acids. CDR3 coding DNA: TGTGCCAGTACCCGGGGGGAGACCGGGGAGCTGTTTTTT. Its protein is CASTRGETGELFF.

This rearrangement joins TRBV28 to TRBJ1-5, with 12 bases aligning to TRBD1. The CDR3 has 19 amino acids. The germline V gene has CDR1 MDHEN and CDR2 SYDVKM. V was clipped by 3 bases and J by 1 base; unmatched bases: 10. In nucleotides, the CDR3 is TGTGCCAGCAGTTTGCGGGGGACAGGGGGCCTGTTAAGCAATCAGCCCCAGCATTTT. Translated, it gives CASSLRGTGGLLSNQPQHF.

The V and J genes are TRBV3-1 (or the pseudogene TRBV3-2) and TRBJ2-1, with D tentatively TRBD2 (5 bases). V was clipped by 4 bases and J by 3 bases, with 13 bases between them. Germline loops: CDR1 LGHDT, CDR2 YNNKEL (reference sequence). The length of the CDR3 is 15 residues. In DNA, the CDR3 is TGTGCCAGCAGCCCCAGGACTCTCAACTACAATGAGCAGTTCTTC. Its protein product is CASSPRTLNYNEQFF.

The chain carries TRBV4-1 and TRBJ2-5; 11 bases match TRBD2. The CDR3 spans 17 residues. Germline V CDR1 and CDR2: MGHRA, YSYEKL. The V segment lost 3 bases and the J segment 3 bases; nucleotides outside the gene matches: 9. The CDR3 DNA is TGCGCCAGCAGCCATCCCACGACTAGCGGGGTCAAAGAGACCCAGTACTTC. As protein: CASSHPTTSGVKETQYF.

The CDR3 DNA is TGTGCCAGCAGCGCTGCCGGGACTAGCGTCCACGAGCAGTACTTC. Translation gives CASSAAGTSVHEQYF. The gene calls are TRBV6-5 and TRBJ2-7; 10 nucleotides agree with TRBD2. This CDR3 has 15 residues. Trimming cost V 6 bases and J 5 bases; bases outside gene matches: 10. The germline CDR1 and CDR2 sequences are MNHEY and SVGAGI.

The CDR3 DNA reads TGTGCCAGCAGCGCACGGGACAGGTGGGGGGCCAAAAACATTCAGTACTTC. Translating it yields CASSARDRWGAKNIQYF. This rearrangement joins TRBV7-8 to TRBJ2-4; 8 nucleotides align to TRBD1. The junction had 10 bases not matched to a gene; V was cut back by 5 bases and J by 1 base. The CDR3 totals 17 residues. The germline V gene encodes CDR1 SGHVS and CDR2 FQNEAQ.

This clone was counted ten times or more. The CDR3 reads CASSPRDRSSGTF. The DNA of the CDR3 is TGTGCCAGCAGCCCCCGCGACAGGTCCTCGGGCACCTTC. The chain uses TRBV7-8 and TRBJ1-2; D possibly corresponds to TRBD1 (6 bases). CDR1 is SGHVS, CDR2 FQNEAQ, per germline. The CDR3 consists of 13 residues. The V gene lost 5 bases and the J gene lost 13 bases, with 20 bases spanning the gap.

This sequence joins TRBV13 and TRBJ2-3; 10 bases map to TRBD2. CDR1 is PRHDT and CDR2 is FYEKMQ in the germline V gene (reference sequence). With 5 bases clipped from V and 1 base from J, the junction kept 3 bases outside the gene matches. The CDR3 is 15 amino acids. CDR3 DNA: TGTGCCAGCAGCACTAGCGGGACCGGCACAGATACGCAGTATTTT. This sequence encodes CASSTSGTGTDTQYF.

The chain joins TRBV10-3 to TRBJ1-2, with 8 bases that match TRBD1. Trimming cost V 2 bases and J 2 bases; bases outside gene matches: 1. Per the germline V gene, CDR1 is ENHRY and CDR2 is SYGVKD. The CDR3 runs 14 residues. The DNA for the CDR3 is TGTGCCATCAGTGAGGGACAGGGAAACTATGGCTACACCTTC. Translated, it gives CAISEGQGNYGYTF.

V usage is TRBV28 and J usage is TRBJ1-2; possible D gene TRBD1, 6 bases. This CDR3 comprises 15 residues. Germline CDR1 reads MDHEN; CDR2 reads SYDVKM. Trimming removed 4 bases from V and 4 bases from J, with 16 bases in between. CDR3 sequence: CASSSGQSGGYGYTF. In DNA, the CDR3 is TGTGCCAGCAGTTCCGGACAGAGTGGGGGCTATGGCTACACCTTC.

The chain employs TRBV5-1 and TRBJ2-7, with 11 bases lining up with TRBD2. J was trimmed by 3 bases and V by 5 bases; bases with no gene match: 7. This CDR3 contains 15 residues. Germline CDR1 reads SGHRS; CDR2 reads YFSETQ. The CDR3 DNA follows: TGCGCCAGCAGACCCCTAGCGGGAGGAAGCTACGAGCAGTACGTC. Translated, it gives CASRPLAGGSYEQYV.

The rearrangement links TRBV28 to TRBJ1-4; no clear D. This CDR3 is built from 13 residues. The ends were cut back, 2 bases at V and 7 bases at J, with 8 bases in the middle. Per germline, CDR1 MDHEN and CDR2 SYDVKM. DNA for the CDR3: TGTGCCAGCAGTTTACTGGGCAGTGAAAAACTGTTTTTT. Encoded protein: CASSLLGSEKLFF.

This rearrangement joins TRBV11-2 to TRBJ2-1, with 13 positions matching TRBD2. This CDR3 contains 17 residues. V was pared by 4 bases and J by 3 bases, with 6 bases of the junction left unmatched. Looked up from germline, CDR1 is SGHAT and CDR2 is FQNNGV. The CDR3 protein is CASSYGLAGVSYNEQFF. CDR3 sequence (DNA): TGTGCCAGCAGCTACGGACTAGCGGGAGTGAGCTACAATGAGCAGTTCTTC. Complete variable domain (other parts from reference TRBV11-2 and TRBJ2-1): EAGVAQSPRYKIIEKRQSVAFWCNPISGHATLYWYQQILGQGPKLLIQFQNNGVVDDSQLPKDRFSAERLKGVDSTLKIQPAKLEDSAVYLCASSYGLAGVSYNEQFFGPGTRLTVL.

The V and J genes are TRBV5-1 and TRBJ1-3; D gene ambiguous. Trimming removed 6 bases at V and 4 bases at J, with 14 bases between. The CDR3 is made up of 14 amino acids. The germline CDR1 and CDR2 sequences are SGHRS and YFSETQ. The CDR3 loop is CASTLGGDGNTIYF. DNA of the CDR3: TGCGCCAGCACCCTGGGAGGAGACGGAAACACCATATATTTT.

This chain joins TRBV5-6 and TRBJ2-1; D remains unclear. Germline CDR1 reads SGHDT; CDR2 reads YYEEEE. V shed 0 bases and J shed 0 bases, with 13 bases lying between them. The CDR3 sequence is 17 residues long. The CDR3 DNA is TGTGCCAGCAGCTTGGCCGACTTCTGGAGCTCCTACAATGAGCAGTTCTTC. The encoded protein is CASSLADFWSSYNEQFF.

The chain uses TRBV29-1 and TRBJ2-2, with D possibly TRBD1 on 5 matching bases. This CDR3 has 14 amino acids. Germline V gene data show CDR1 as SQVTM and CDR2 as ANQGSEA. CDR3 residues: CTAREQANTGELFF. CDR3 sequence (DNA): TGCACCGCCAGGGAACAAGCGAACACCGGGGAGCTGTTTTTT.

In its sample, this clone was seen once. This chain links TRBV5-1 with TRBJ1-3; 7 bases agree with TRBD1. V gave up 5 bases and J gave up 0 bases; unmatched junction bases: 11. This CDR3 is 17 amino acids long. Germline CDR1 SGHRS, CDR2 YFSETQ. CDR3 DNA sequence: TGCGCCAGCAGGGTTGATGACAGGGTAGGCTCTGGAAACACCATATATTTT. This translates into CASRVDDRVGSGNTIYF.